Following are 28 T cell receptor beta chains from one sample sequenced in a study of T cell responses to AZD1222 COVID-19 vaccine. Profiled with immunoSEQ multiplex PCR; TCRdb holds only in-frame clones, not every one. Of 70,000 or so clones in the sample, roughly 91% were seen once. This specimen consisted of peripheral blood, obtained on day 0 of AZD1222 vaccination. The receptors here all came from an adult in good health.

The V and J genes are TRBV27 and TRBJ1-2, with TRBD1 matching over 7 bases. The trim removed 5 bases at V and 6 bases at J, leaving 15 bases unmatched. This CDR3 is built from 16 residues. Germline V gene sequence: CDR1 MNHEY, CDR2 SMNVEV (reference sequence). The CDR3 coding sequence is TGTGCCAGCAGTCCATCGGACAGGCGTCGCGTTCATGGCTACACCTTC. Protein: CASSPSDRRRVHGYTF.

CDR3 in amino acids: CASSFRTGRGNTIYF. The CDR3 region has the DNA TGTGCCAGCAGTTTCAGGACAGGGAGGGGAAACACCATATATTTT. The chain has TRBV27 and TRBJ1-3; 8 bases align to TRBD1. CDR1 is MNHEY and CDR2 is SMNVEV in the germline V gene (reference sequence). CDR3 length equals 15 residues. V trimming: 3 bases; J trimming: 4 bases; junction bases outside the gene matches: 5.

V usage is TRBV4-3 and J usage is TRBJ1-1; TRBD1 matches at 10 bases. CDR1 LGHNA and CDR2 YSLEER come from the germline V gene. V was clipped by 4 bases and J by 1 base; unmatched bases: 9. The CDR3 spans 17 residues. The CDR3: CASSPRQGARGNTEAFF. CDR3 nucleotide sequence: TGCGCCAGCAGCCCTCGACAGGGGGCAAGAGGGAACACTGAAGCTTTCTTT.

The CDR3 DNA is TGTGCCAGCAGCGTAGGCGGGGGGGCCCGGGAGACCCAGTACTTC. Translation: CASSVGGGARETQYF. This rearrangement joins TRBV9 to TRBJ2-5, with TRBD2 matching over 9 bases. This CDR3 is built from 15 residues. J gave up 5 bases and V 0 bases, and 5 bases lay outside the gene matches. Per the germline V gene, CDR1 is SGDLS and CDR2 is YYNGEE.

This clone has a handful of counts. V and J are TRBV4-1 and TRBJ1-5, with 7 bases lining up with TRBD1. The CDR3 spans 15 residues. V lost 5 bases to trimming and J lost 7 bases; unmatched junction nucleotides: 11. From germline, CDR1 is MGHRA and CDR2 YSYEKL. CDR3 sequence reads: CASSAPGGIGQPQHF. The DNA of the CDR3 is TGCGCCAGCAGCGCCCCAGGGGGAATTGGGCAGCCCCAGCATTTT.

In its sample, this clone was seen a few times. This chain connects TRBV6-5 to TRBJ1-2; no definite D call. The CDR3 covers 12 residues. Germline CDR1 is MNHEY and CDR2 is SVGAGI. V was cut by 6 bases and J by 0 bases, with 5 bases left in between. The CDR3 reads CASRSTNYGYTF. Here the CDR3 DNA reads TGTGCCAGCAGATCTACTAACTATGGCTACACCTTC.

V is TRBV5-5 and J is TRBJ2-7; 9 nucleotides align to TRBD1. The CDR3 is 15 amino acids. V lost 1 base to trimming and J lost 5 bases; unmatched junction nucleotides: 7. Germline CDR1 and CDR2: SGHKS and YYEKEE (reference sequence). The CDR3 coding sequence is TGTGCCAGCAGCTTGACCGGGACAGGGTTCAACGAGCAGTACTTC. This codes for CASSLTGTGFNEQYF.

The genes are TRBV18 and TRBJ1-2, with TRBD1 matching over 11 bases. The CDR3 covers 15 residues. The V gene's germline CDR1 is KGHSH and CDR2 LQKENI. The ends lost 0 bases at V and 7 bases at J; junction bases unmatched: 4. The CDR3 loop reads CASSPPDRGPGGYTF. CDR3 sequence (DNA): TGTGCCAGCTCACCACCGGACAGGGGGCCGGGTGGCTACACCTTC.

The CDR3 region has the DNA TGTGCCAGCAGTTACATACCGAACACTGAAGCTTTCTTT. This translates into CASSYIPNTEAFF. This sequence joins TRBV6-2 or TRBV6-3 and TRBJ1-1; D remains ambiguous. The germline V gene has CDR1 MNHEY and CDR2 SVGEGT. V lost 2 bases, J lost 1 base, and 5 bases lay in between. This CDR3 is built from 13 residues.

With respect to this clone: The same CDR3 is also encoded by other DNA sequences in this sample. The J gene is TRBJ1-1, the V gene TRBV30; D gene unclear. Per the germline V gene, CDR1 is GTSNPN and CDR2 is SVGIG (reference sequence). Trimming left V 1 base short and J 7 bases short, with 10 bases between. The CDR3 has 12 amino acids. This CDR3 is CAWSAGRYEAFF. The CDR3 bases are TGTGCCTGGAGTGCTGGGAGGTATGAAGCTTTCTTT.

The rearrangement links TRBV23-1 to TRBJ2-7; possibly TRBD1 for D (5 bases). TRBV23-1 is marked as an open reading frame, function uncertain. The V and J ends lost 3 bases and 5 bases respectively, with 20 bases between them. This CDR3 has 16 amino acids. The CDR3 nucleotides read TGCGCCAGCAGTCACGCGGCAGGGTGGATGCGCGACGAGCAGTACTTC. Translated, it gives CASSHAAGWMRDEQYF.

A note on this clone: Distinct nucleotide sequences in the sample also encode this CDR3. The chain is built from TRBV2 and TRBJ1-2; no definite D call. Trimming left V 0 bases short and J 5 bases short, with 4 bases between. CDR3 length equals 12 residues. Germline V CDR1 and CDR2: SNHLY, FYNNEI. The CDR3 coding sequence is TGTGCCAGCAGTGAAGCAGGGTATGGCTACACCTTC. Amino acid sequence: CASSEAGYGYTF.

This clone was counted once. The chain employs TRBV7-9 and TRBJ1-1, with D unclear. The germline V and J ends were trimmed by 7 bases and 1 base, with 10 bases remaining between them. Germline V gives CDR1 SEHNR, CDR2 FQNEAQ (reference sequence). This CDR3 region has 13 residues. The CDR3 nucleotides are TGTGCCAGCACCTCAACACCGAACACTGAAGCTTTCTTT. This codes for CASTSTPNTEAFF.

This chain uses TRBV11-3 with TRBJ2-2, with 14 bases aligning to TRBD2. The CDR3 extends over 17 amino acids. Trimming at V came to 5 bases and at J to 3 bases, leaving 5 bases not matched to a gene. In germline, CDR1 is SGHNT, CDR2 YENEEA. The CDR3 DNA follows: TGTGCCAGCAGCCCGGGACTAGCGGGGGCGGACACCGGGGAGCTGTTTTTT. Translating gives CASSPGLAGADTGELFF.

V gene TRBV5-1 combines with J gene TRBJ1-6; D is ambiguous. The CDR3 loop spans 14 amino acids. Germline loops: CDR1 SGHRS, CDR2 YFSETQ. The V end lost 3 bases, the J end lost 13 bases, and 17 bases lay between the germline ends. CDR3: CASSSSPTVWPLHF. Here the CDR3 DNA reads TGCGCCAGCAGCTCGTCCCCGACCGTCTGGCCCCTCCACTTT.

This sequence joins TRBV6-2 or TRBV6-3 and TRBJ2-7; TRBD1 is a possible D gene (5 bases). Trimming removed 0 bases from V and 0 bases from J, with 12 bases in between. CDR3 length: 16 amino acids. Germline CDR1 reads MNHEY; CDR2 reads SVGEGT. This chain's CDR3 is CASSYSGHLSSYEQYF. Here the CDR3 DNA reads TGTGCCAGCAGTTACTCTGGACACCTGAGCTCCTACGAGCAGTACTTC.

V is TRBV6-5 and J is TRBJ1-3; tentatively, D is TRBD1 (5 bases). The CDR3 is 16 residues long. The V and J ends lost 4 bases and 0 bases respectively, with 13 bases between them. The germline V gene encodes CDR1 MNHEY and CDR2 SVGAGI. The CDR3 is CASSLTGTGSGNTIYF. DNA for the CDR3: TGTGCCAGCAGTTTAACCGGGACTGGCTCTGGAAACACCATATATTTT.

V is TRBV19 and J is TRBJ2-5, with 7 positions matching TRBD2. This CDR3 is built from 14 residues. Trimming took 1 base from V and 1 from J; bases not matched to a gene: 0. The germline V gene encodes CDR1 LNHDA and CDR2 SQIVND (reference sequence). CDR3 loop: CASSIGGSQETQYF. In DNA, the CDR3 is TGTGCCAGTAGTATAGGCGGGAGCCAAGAGACCCAGTACTTC.

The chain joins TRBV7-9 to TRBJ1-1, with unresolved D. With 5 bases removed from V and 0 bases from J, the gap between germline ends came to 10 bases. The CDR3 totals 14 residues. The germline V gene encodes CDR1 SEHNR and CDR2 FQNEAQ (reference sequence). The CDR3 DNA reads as TGTGCCAGCAGCCCTATACAGATGAACACTGAAGCTTTCTTT. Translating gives CASSPIQMNTEAFF.

Here the CDR3 reads CASRGGGQPQHF. The CDR3, as DNA: TGTGCCAGCAGGGGTGGCGGACAGCCCCAGCATTTT. The chain links TRBV6-5 to TRBJ1-5; D unresolved. The V gene lost 6 bases and the J gene lost 7 bases, with 10 bases spanning the gap. This CDR3 contains 12 residues. Germline assignment: CDR1 MNHEY and CDR2 SVGAGI.

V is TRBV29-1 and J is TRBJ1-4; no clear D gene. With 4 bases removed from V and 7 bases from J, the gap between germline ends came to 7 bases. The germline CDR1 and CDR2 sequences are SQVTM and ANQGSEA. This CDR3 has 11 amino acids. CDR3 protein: CSVVEVEKLFF. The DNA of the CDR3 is TGCAGCGTTGTAGAGGTTGAAAAACTGTTTTTT.

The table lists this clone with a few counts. The CDR3 region is CASSVGDGGTYEQYF. The DNA of the CDR3 is TGTGCCAGCAGCGTAGGAGACGGGGGGACCTACGAGCAGTACTTC. J is TRBJ2-7 and V is TRBV9, with 7 bases fitting TRBD2. Germline loops: CDR1 SGDLS, CDR2 YYNGEE. The CDR3 loop spans 15 amino acids. J was trimmed by 2 bases and V by 0 bases; bases with no gene match: 5.

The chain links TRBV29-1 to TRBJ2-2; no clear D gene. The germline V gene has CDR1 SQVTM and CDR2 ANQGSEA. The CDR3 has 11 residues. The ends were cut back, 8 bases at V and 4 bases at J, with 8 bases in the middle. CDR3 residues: CSIYSTGELFF. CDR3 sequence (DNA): TGCAGCATTTATAGCACCGGGGAGCTGTTTTTT.

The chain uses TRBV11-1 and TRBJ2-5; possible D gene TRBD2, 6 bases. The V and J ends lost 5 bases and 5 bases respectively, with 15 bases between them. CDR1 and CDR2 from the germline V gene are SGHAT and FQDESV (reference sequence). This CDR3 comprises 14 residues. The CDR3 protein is CASSPARAGETQYF. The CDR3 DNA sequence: TGTGCCAGCAGCCCCGCCCGGGCGGGGGAGACCCAGTACTTC.

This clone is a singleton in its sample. The CDR3 reads CSARDRTDSTF. In DNA form, the CDR3 reads TGCAGTGCTAGAGACAGGACCGACAGCACCTTC. This chain links TRBV20-1 with TRBJ1-2; a weak D match, TRBD1 (5 bases). CDR3 length: 11 residues. V lost 0 bases, J lost 13 bases, and 12 bases lay in between. The germline V gene has CDR1 DFQATT and CDR2 SNEGSKA (reference sequence).

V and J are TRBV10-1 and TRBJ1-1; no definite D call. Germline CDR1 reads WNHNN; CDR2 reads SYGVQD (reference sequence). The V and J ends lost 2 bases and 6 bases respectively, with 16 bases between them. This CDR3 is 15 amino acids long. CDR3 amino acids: CASSEIRGGISEAFF. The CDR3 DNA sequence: TGCGCCAGCAGTGAGATCAGAGGCGGTATATCTGAAGCTTTCTTT.

CDR3 coding DNA: TGTGCCAGCAGCTCGCGCCTCCTCTTGAGCTATAATTCACCCCTCCACTTT. Protein product: CASSSRLLLSYNSPLHF. The chain carries TRBV7-9 and TRBJ1-6; D unresolved. Germline loops: CDR1 SEHNR, CDR2 FQNEAQ (reference sequence). Deletions cut 4 bases from V and 3 bases from J, with 16 bases between. CDR3 length: 17 residues.

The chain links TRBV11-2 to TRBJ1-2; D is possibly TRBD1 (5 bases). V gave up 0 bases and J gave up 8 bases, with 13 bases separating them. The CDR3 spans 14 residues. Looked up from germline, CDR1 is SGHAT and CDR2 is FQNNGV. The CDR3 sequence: CASSLEQGRNGYTF. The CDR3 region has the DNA TGTGCCAGCAGCTTAGAGCAGGGCAGGAACGGCTACACCTTC.